The T cell receptor beta chain described here comes from a study of blood T cell repertoires in COVID-19. The CDR3 spans 15 residues. J lost 0 bases, V lost 5 bases, and 4 bases had no gene match. Germline V gene data show CDR1 as MNHEY and CDR2 as SMNVEV (reference sequence). The data were produced by immunoSEQ multiplex PCR, yet TCRdb's version contains in-frame clones alone and is incomplete. This sample has about 180,000 clones, with 70% to 90% found just once. J is TRBJ1-5 and V is TRBV27; 7 nucleotides agree with TRBD1. The receptor's source is a woman aged 25 to 45 with active or convalescent COVID-19. The source material was peripheral blood. In nucleotides, the CDR3 is TGTGCCAGCAGTCCGGGGACAGATAGCAATCAGCCCCAGCATTTT. Translating it yields CASSPGTDSNQPQHF.